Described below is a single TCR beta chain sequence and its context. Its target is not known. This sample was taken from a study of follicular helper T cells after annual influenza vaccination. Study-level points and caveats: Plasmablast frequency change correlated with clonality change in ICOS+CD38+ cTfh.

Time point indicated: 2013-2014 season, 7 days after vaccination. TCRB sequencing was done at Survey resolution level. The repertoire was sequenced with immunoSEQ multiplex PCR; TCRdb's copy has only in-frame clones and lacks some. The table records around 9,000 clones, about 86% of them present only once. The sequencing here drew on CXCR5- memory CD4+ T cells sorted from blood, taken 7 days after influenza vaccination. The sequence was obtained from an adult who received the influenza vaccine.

The CDR3: CASGFGDRRSDEQFF. CDR3 DNA: TGTGCTAGTGGTTTCGGGGACAGGCGCAGCGATGAGCAGTTCTTC. The chain uses TRBV12-5 and TRBJ2-1; 8 bases are shared with TRBD1. The CDR3 spans 15 residues. V lost 3 bases to trimming and J lost 8 bases; unmatched junction nucleotides: 9. CDR1 and CDR2 from the germline V gene are LGHNT and FRNRAP.